The sample holds a few counts of the clone carrying this T cell receptor (beta chain). Its antigen is not known. This entry is derived from a study of radiation and T cells in renal cell carcinoma. Profiling relied on immunoSEQ multiplex PCR, and the TCRdb table lists in-frame clones only, not all of them. The sample has 130,000 or so clones; around four fifths are singletons. Documented time point: baseline pretreatment blood. Noted treatment: 15 Gy SBRT to primary tumor, nephrectomy 4 weeks later. Radiation-treated patients gave blood at baseline, week 2 and week 4. This renal cell carcinoma was of the clear cell type. Study-wide results and caveats: Pretreatment tumor biopsies were lacking, so baseline clonotypes are unknown. Top tumor clonotypes rose in blood 2 weeks post-radiation, then contracted.

Trimming at V came to 4 bases and at J to 5 bases, leaving 10 bases not matched to a gene. Germline V gene lookup returns CDR1 LNHDA and CDR2 SQIVND (reference sequence). CDR3 length: 17 amino acids. The TCR sequence derives from a woman aged 50 to 65 with renal cell carcinoma. V usage is TRBV19 and J usage is TRBJ2-7, with 14 positions matching TRBD2. The sequences come from blood, collected from a patient whose treatment included radiotherapy and nephrectomy. CDR3 amino acids: CASSTGRLAGGPNEQYF. DNA for the CDR3: TGTGCCAGTAGTACCGGCCGACTAGCGGGAGGGCCCAACGAGCAGTACTTC.